The rows below give T cell receptor beta chains drawn from one sample of a study of blood T cell repertoires in COVID-19. Produced via immunoSEQ multiplex PCR; TCRdb's table is partial and in-frame only. The table has about 250,000 clones, about nine tenths seen once. The sequenced sample consisted of peripheral blood. These receptors all come from a woman aged 30 to 39 with COVID-19, enrolled during active disease. Each CDR3 is given with its conserved first and last residue. The D gene is left open where the match is weak. Size values are once, few and many counts, or a class for expanded clones, and some rows have none.

once,NA,TRBV6-2/TRBV6-3,TRBJ1-5,CASSSPGLYNQPQHF,TGTGCCAGCAGTTCCCCGGGACTGTACAATCAGCCCCAGCATTTT
once,NA,TRBV14,TRBJ2-1,CASSQVTSTSYNEQFF,TGTGCCAGCAGCCAAGTGACTAGTACATCCTACAATGAGCAGTTCTTC
NA,NA,TRBV28,TRBJ1-5,CASSLFGDNQPQHF,TGTGCCAGCAGTTTATTCGGGGACAATCAGCCCCAGCATTTT
NA,NA,TRBV11-2,TRBJ2-5,CASSLDYLSQYF,TGTGCCAGCAGCTTAGACTACTTAAGCCAGTACTTC
NA,NA,TRBV28,TRBJ1-1,CASTSIPDGGEAFF,TGTGCCAGCACCTCAATCCCCGACGGTGGGGAGGCTTTCTTT
NA,TRBD1,TRBV6-5,TRBJ2-4,CASSFIGQGRNIQYF,TGTGCCAGCAGTTTTATTGGACAGGGGAGGAACATTCAGTACTTC
NA,NA,TRBV7-2,TRBJ1-6,CASSPTRVLLPNSPLHF,TGTGCCAGCAGCCCGACCCGGGTCCTCCTGCCTAATTCACCCCTCCACTTT
NA,NA,TRBV28,TRBJ1-1,CASSITGLLNTEAFF,TGTGCCAGCAGCATAACAGGGTTATTGAACACTGAAGCTTTCTTT
NA,NA,TRBV11-3,TRBJ2-2,CASIGRSGTGELFF,TGTGCCAGCATAGGCAGGTCAGGCACCGGGGAGCTGTTTTTT
NA,TRBD1,TRBV18,TRBJ2-1,CASSFGTGAYNEQFF,TGTGCCAGCTCATTCGGGACAGGGGCTTACAATGAGCAGTTCTTC
NA,NA,TRBV27,TRBJ1-5,CASRAIYSNQPQHF,TGTGCCAGCAGGGCCATTTATAGCAATCAGCCCCAGCATTTT
NA,TRBD1,TRBV18,TRBJ2-3,CASSRTGAADTQYF,TGTGCCAGCTCCCGGACAGGGGCGGCAGATACGCAGTATTTT
NA,NA,TRBV7-9,TRBJ2-2,CASSHFRGAIGTGELFF,TGTGCCAGCAGCCATTTCCGGGGGGCGATTGGCACCGGGGAGCTGTTTTTT
NA,NA,TRBV11-2,TRBJ2-7,CASSPFLASSYEQYF,TGTGCCAGCAGCCCCTTTCTGGCTAGCTCTTACGAGCAGTACTTC
NA,NA,TRBV19,TRBJ2-1,CASSRGGEQFF,TGTGCCAGTAGTCGCGGCGGTGAGCAGTTCTTC
NA,NA,TRBV4-3,TRBJ1-4,CASSRVEYNEKLFF,TGCGCCAGCAGTCGGGTGGAGTATAATGAAAAACTGTTTTTT